This passage covers 3 T cell receptor beta chains from one sample sequenced in a study of cytomegalovirus exposure and HLA in healthy donors. Clones were read by immunoSEQ multiplex PCR, and TCRdb kept only the in-frame ones, dropping some. The sample contains some 90,000 clones, roughly 87% of which appear only once. Material: PBMCs. Receptors were obtained from a woman aged 25 to 39 in good health and CMV-seronegative.

In this sample, this clone turned up a few times. CDR3 bases: TGCGCCAGCAGCTTGGCAGGGTGGGAGCAGTACTTC. It specifies CASSLAGWEQYF. The chain combines TRBV5-1 with TRBJ2-7; D possibly corresponds to TRBD1 (5 bases). This CDR3 spans 12 amino acids. Germline CDR1 and CDR2: SGHRS and YFSETQ. Trimming pared 0 bases from V and 7 bases from J, leaving 8 bases between.

The J gene is TRBJ1-2, the V gene TRBV10-1; D is undetermined. The CDR3 totals 13 residues. Germline V gene data show CDR1 as WNHNN and CDR2 as SYGVQD (reference sequence). The V gene lost 3 bases and the J gene lost 0 bases, with 5 bases spanning the gap. The CDR3 is CASSDHSNYGYTF. The CDR3, as DNA: TGCGCCAGCAGTGACCATTCTAACTATGGCTACACCTTC.

The DNA for the CDR3 is TGTGCCAGCAGCTTGCGAGGGAACACAGATACGCAGTATTTT. Protein product: CASSLRGNTDTQYF. The rearrangement joins TRBV7-3 to TRBJ2-3; tentatively, D is TRBD2 (5 bases). CDR3 length equals 14 residues. Deletions cut 3 bases from V and 2 bases from J, with 9 bases between. Germline-derived CDR1 and CDR2 are SGHTA and FQGTGA.